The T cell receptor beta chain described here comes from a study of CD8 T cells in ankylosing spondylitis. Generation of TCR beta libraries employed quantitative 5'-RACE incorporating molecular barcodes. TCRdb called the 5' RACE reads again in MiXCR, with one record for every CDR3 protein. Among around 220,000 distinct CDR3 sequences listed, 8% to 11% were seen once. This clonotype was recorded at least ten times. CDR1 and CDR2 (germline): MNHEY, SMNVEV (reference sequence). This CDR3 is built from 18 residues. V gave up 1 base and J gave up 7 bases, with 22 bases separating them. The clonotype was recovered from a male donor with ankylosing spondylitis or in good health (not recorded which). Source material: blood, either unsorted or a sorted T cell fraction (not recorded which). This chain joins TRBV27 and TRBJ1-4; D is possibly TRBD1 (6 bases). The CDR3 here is CASSLLSVGDMSIEKLFF. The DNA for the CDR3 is TGTGCCAGCAGTTTATTATCGGTTGGGGACATGTCTATTGAAAAACTGTTTTTT.